This T cell receptor (beta chain) came from a study of blood T cell repertoires in COVID-19. Study in general: Acute and convalescent COVID-19 specimens originated in the United States, Italy and Spain. In each case, the material was cDNA or gDNA derived from T cells, B-cell-depleted T cells, or PBMCs.

Recruited during active infection, patients (from Seattle) were subsequently followed longitudinally. Study processing details: Nucleated cell number was recorded as an estimate derived from reference gene primer amplification. Sequencing was performed with immunoSEQ multiplex PCR; in TCRdb, only in-frame clones are kept and a portion is missing. That table furnishes V, J and clone size, whereas the DNA furnished D and trimming. The sample holds tens of thousands of clones, 78% seen once. V dropped 1 base and J dropped 3 bases, with 12 bases sitting between them. The CDR3 is 16 residues long. Germline CDR1 MGHRA, CDR2 YSYEKL.

The receptor's source is a man in his 70s with COVID-19, enrolled during active disease. This rearrangement joins TRBV4-1 to TRBJ1-4; possibly TRBD1 for D (5 bases). Sequencing was carried out using peripheral blood. For the CDR3, the DNA is TGCGCCAGCAGCCAAGCCCCGGGACTCCCTAATGAAAAACTGTTTTTT. This gives the protein CASSQAPGLPNEKLFF.